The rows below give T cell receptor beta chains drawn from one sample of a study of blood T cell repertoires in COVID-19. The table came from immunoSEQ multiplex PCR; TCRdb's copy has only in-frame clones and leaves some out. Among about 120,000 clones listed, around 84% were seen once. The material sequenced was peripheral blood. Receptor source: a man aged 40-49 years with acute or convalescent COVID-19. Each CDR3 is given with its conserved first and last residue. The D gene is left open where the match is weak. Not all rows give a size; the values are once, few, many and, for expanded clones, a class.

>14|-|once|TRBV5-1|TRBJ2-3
CASTRLEDTDTQYF
TGCGCCAGCACCCGACTAGAGGACACAGATACGCAGTATTTT
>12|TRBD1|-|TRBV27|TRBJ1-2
CASFDRVGGYTF
TGTGCCAGCTTCGACAGGGTCGGAGGCTACACCTTC
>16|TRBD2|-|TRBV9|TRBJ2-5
CASSVDVSGGEETQYF
TGTGCCAGCAGCGTAGATGTTAGCGGGGGGGAAGAGACCCAGTACTTC
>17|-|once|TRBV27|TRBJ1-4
CASSLDGGSTTNEKLFF
TGTGCCAGCAGTTTAGATGGGGGCAGCACAACTAATGAAAAACTGTTTTTT
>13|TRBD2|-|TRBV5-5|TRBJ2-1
CASSLRDYNEQFF
TGTGCCAGCAGCTTGCGGGACTATAATGAGCAGTTCTTC
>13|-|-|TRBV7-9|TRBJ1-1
CASSEARNTEAFF
TGTGCCAGCAGCGAAGCCCGTAACACTGAAGCTTTCTTT
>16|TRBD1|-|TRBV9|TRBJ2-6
CASSVAQGTGANVLTF
TGTGCCAGCAGCGTAGCACAGGGGACTGGGGCCAACGTCCTGACTTTC
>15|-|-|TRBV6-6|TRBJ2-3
CASSQRGVRADTQYF
TGTGCCAGCAGCCAGCGCGGGGTGAGGGCAGATACGCAGTATTTT
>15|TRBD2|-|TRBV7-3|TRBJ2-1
CASSASGGYYNEQFF
TGTGCCAGCAGCGCTAGCGGGGGGTACTACAATGAGCAGTTCTTC
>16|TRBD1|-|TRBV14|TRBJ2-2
CASSRGGTGATGELFF
TGTGCCAGCAGCCGAGGGGGGACAGGGGCGACCGGGGAGCTGTTTTTT
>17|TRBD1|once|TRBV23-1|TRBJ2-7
CASSQQKPGQGFYEQYF
TGCGCCAGCAGTCAACAAAAACCGGGACAGGGGTTCTACGAGCAGTACTTC
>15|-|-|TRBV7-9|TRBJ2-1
CASTLDFKNNNEQFF
TGTGCCAGCACCCTGGACTTCAAGAACAACAATGAGCAGTTCTTC
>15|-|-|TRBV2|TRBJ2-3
CASSESRPADGTQYF
TGTGCCAGCAGTGAGTCCCGGCCCGCGGATGGTACGCAGTATTTT
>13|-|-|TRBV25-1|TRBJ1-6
CASSDRGNSPLHF
TGTGCCAGCAGTGATAGGGGGAATTCACCCCTCCACTTT
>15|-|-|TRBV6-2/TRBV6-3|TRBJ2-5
CASSYSASEQETQYF
TGTGCCAGCAGTTACTCGGCTAGCGAACAAGAGACCCAGTACTTC
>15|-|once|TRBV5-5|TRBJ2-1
CASSLGLAEHYEQFF
TGTGCCAGCAGCTTGGGGCTAGCCGAACATTATGAGCAGTTCTTC
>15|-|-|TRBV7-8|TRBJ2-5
CASTPRHGFQETQYF
TGTGCCAGCACCCCTAGGCACGGGTTCCAAGAGACCCAGTACTTC
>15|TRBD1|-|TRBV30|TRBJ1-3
CAWSPGQGSGNTIYF
TGTGCCTGGAGTCCGGGACAGGGGTCAGGAAACACCATATATTTT
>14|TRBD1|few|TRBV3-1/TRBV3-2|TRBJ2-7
CASSYGTGNGEQYF
TGTGCCAGCAGCTACGGGACAGGGAATGGCGAGCAGTACTTC
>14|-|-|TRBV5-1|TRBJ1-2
CASSLGAPNYGYTF
TGCGCCAGCAGCTTGGGGGCTCCTAACTATGGCTACACCTTC
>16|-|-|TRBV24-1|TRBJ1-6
CATSDPREGTNSPLHF
TGTGCCACCAGTGATCCCCGGGAGGGAACAAATTCACCCCTCCACTTT
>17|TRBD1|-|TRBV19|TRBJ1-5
CASSIAGVGQGFQPQHF
TGTGCCAGTAGCATAGCGGGGGTGGGACAGGGGTTTCAGCCCCAGCATTTT
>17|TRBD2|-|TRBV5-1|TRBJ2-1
CASSFRGLAEAAGEQFF
TGCGCCAGCAGCTTTAGGGGACTAGCCGAAGCGGCGGGGGAGCAGTTCTTC
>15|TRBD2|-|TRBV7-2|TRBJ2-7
CASRSGLAYSYEQYF
TGTGCCAGCAGATCCGGACTAGCGTACTCCTACGAGCAGTACTTC
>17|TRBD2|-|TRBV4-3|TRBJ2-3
CASSQEYGGGVTDTQYF
TGCGCCAGCAGCCAAGAGTACGGCGGGGGGGTCACAGATACGCAGTATTTT
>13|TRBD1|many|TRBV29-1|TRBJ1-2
CSGKTGGGLGYTF
TGCAGCGGGAAGACAGGGGGAGGTCTTGGCTACACCTTC
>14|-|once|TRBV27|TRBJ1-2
CASSSRVSNYGYTF
TGTGCCAGCAGCTCCCGGGTCTCTAACTATGGCTACACCTTC
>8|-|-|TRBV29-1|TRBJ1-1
CSVDGAFF
TGCAGCGTTGACGGAGCTTTCTTT
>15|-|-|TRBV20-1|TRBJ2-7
CSASAEPQGNYEQYF
TGCAGTGCTAGTGCAGAACCCCAGGGGAACTACGAGCAGTACTTC
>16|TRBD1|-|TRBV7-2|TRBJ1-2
CASSLELGTANYGYTF
TGTGCCAGCAGCTTAGAACTAGGGACAGCTAACTATGGCTACACCTTC
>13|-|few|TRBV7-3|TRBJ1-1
CASTEEPNTEAFF
TGTGCCAGTACGGAGGAGCCGAACACTGAAGCTTTCTTT
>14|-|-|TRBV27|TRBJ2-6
CASGPGVGANVLTF
TGTGCCAGCGGGCCAGGGGTTGGGGCCAACGTCCTGACTTTC
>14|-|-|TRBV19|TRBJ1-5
CASRGRGGLQPQHF
TGTGCCAGTAGAGGCAGGGGTGGGTTACAGCCCCAGCATTTT
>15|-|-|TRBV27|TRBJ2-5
CASSSQDSTQETQYF
TGTGCCAGCAGTTCCCAGGACAGCACCCAAGAGACCCAGTACTTC
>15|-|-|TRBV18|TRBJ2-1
CASSPRLSYYNEQFF
TGTGCCAGCTCACCGCGCCTCTCCTACTACAATGAGCAGTTCTTC
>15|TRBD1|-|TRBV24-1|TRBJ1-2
CATSDYPGQGAGYTF
TGTGCCACCAGTGATTATCCGGGACAGGGGGCGGGCTACACCTTC
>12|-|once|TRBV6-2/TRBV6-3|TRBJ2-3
CASSYFADTQYF
TGTGCCAGCAGTTATTTTGCGGATACGCAGTATTTT
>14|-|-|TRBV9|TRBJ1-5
CASSPTGNNQPQHF
TGTGCCAGCAGTCCCACAGGGAACAATCAGCCCCAGCATTTT
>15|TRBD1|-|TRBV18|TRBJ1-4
CASSPRQGTNEKLFF
TGTGCCAGCTCACCACGACAGGGCACTAATGAAAAACTGTTTTTT
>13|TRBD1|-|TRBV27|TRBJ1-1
CASSSSGGTEAFF
TGTGCCAGCAGTTCCTCAGGGGGAACTGAAGCTTTCTTT
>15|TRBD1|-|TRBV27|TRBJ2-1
CASRTTGAKNNEQFF
TGTGCCAGCAGGACGACAGGGGCGAAAAACAATGAGCAGTTCTTC
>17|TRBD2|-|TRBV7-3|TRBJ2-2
CASSPLAGGLYTGELFF
TGTGCCAGCAGCCCTCTGGCGGGGGGGCTTTACACCGGGGAGCTGTTTTTT
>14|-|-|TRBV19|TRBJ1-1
CASRLRDLGGEAFF
TGTGCCAGTAGGCTCAGGGATCTCGGGGGTGAAGCTTTCTTT
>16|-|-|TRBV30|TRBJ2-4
CAWSIGLALAKNIQYF
TGTGCCTGGAGTATAGGGCTAGCTTTAGCCAAAAACATTCAGTACTTC
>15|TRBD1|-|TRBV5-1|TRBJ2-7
CASSLVGQVTDEQYF
TGCGCCAGCAGCTTGGTCGGACAGGTTACCGACGAGCAGTACTTC
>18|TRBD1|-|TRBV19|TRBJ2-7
CASSSQDRGQAKSYEQYF
TGTGCCAGTAGTTCCCAGGACAGGGGGCAAGCGAAATCCTACGAGCAGTACTTC
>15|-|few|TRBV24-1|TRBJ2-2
CATRGAGGRTGELFF
TGTGCCACCAGGGGCGCAGGGGGGAGGACCGGGGAGCTGTTTTTT
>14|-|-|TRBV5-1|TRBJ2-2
CASSLGEHGGELFF
TGCGCCAGCAGCTTGGGGGAGCATGGCGGGGAGCTGTTTTTT
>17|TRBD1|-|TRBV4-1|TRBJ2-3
CASSHLVQGAHTDTQYF
TGCGCCAGCAGCCACTTAGTACAGGGGGCTCACACAGATACGCAGTATTTT
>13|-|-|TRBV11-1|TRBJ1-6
CASSRLEGAPLHF
TGTGCCAGCAGTCGACTAGAAGGTGCACCCCTCCACTTT